Each of the 12 T cell receptor beta chains below was sequenced from the same sample in a study of blood T cell repertoires in COVID-19. The repertoire was sequenced with immunoSEQ multiplex PCR; TCRdb's copy has only in-frame clones and lacks some. Found here are a few hundred thousand clones, under 90% of them singletons; the top ten hold just under 9.5%. The material sequenced was PBMCs or T cells enriched from blood (not recorded which). Every receptor here comes from a woman aged 30 to 39 who had recovered from COVID-19.

The V gene is TRBV29-1, the J gene TRBJ2-7; unclear D gene. This CDR3 has 12 residues. Trimming took off 6 bases at V and 0 bases at J, with 9 bases between the two ends. Germline values: CDR1 SQVTM, CDR2 ANQGSEA. The CDR3 coding sequence is TGCAGCGTCTCCACAGACTCCTACGAGCAGTACTTC. It codes for CSVSTDSYEQYF.

V and J are TRBV20-1 and TRBJ1-2, with D uncertain. Germline V CDR1 and CDR2: DFQATT, SNEGSKA (reference sequence). V dropped 6 bases and J dropped 7 bases, with 12 bases sitting between them. This CDR3 has 11 amino acids. This chain's CDR3 is CSAPTSGGYTF. The CDR3 nucleotides read TGCAGTGCCCCGACCTCGGGTGGCTACACCTTC.

This chain uses TRBV7-2 with TRBJ2-7, with D tentatively TRBD1 (5 bases). The V end was cut by 3 bases, the J end by 1 base, with 10 bases between. From germline, CDR1 is SGHTA and CDR2 FQGNSA. The CDR3 covers 14 residues. This CDR3 reads CASSFGQPSYEQYF. The CDR3 bases are TGTGCCAGCAGCTTCGGACAACCTTCCTACGAGCAGTACTTC.

V gene TRBV5-1 combines with J gene TRBJ2-1; D is unresolved. The CDR3 sequence is 13 residues long. V lost 4 bases and J 4 bases, leaving 9 bases between the germline ends. Germline V gene lookup returns CDR1 SGHRS and CDR2 YFSETQ. The CDR3 sequence is CASSLNSYNEQFF. The CDR3 region has the DNA TGCGCCAGCAGCCTTAACTCGTACAATGAGCAGTTCTTC. Using reference TRBV5-1 and TRBJ2-1 for the parts outside the CDR3, the full variable domain is KAGVTQTPRYLIKTRGQQVTLSCSPISGHRSVSWYQQTPGQGLQFLFEYFSETQRNKGNFPGRFSGRQFSNSRSEMNVSTLELGDSALYLCASSLNSYNEQFFGPGTRLTVL.

This chain links TRBV11-3 with TRBJ2-1, with D tentatively TRBD1 (9 bases). This CDR3 region has 18 residues. Trimming left V 4 bases short and J 7 bases short, with 26 bases between. Germline V gene data show CDR1 as SGHNT and CDR2 as YENEEA. The DNA of the CDR3 is TGTGCCAGCAGCTCACGGGAGGGGGGGACAGGGTTAAGGAATGAGCAGTTCTTC. Its protein is CASSSREGGTGLRNEQFF. Variable domain in full (rest from reference TRBV11-3 and TRBJ2-1): EAGVVQSPRYKIIEKKQPVAFWCNPISGHNTLYWYLQNLGQGPELLIRYENEEAVDDSQLPKDRFSAERLKGVDSTLKIQPAELGDSAVYLCASSSREGGTGLRNEQFFGPGTRLTVL.

The V call is TRBV20-1, the J call TRBJ1-2, with D possibly matching TRBD1 (5 bases). The CDR3 covers 12 residues. Deletions cut 3 bases from V and 14 bases from J, with 19 bases between. Germline CDR1 DFQATT, CDR2 SNEGSKA (reference sequence). CDR3 amino acids: CSASLGDAAGTF. In DNA, the CDR3 is TGCAGTGCTAGTCTGGGGGACGCGGCGGGAACCTTC.

A word on this clone: This sample also contains other DNA sequences that code for the same CDR3. Here the CDR3 reads CASSLRGYEQYF. The CDR3 DNA follows: TGTGCCAGCAGTTTACGAGGCTACGAGCAGTACTTC. The rearrangement joins TRBV28 to TRBJ2-7; D remains unclear. Trimming left V 2 bases short and J 3 bases short, with 5 bases between. The CDR3 consists of 12 residues. Per the germline V gene, CDR1 is MDHEN and CDR2 is SYDVKM.

The rearrangement joins TRBV6-5 to TRBJ2-5; weak D call: TRBD1 (5 bases). Trimming cost V 5 bases and J 1 base, with 11 bases left between them. This CDR3 is 14 amino acids long. Per the germline V gene, CDR1 is MNHEY and CDR2 is SVGAGI. CDR3 coding DNA: TGTGCCAGCAGTCCGCGGACAACCCAAGAGACCCAGTACTTC. It encodes CASSPRTTQETQYF.

The gene calls are TRBV7-9 and TRBJ2-3; a possible D gene is TRBD2 (6 bases). Germline assignment: CDR1 SEHNR and CDR2 FQNEAQ (reference sequence). The CDR3 extends over 12 amino acids. V lost 8 bases and J lost 6, with 12 bases in between. The chain's CDR3 is CASDGGLDTQYF. The CDR3 DNA sequence: TGTGCCAGCGATGGGGGACTCGATACGCAGTATTTT.

The chain links TRBV11-2 to TRBJ2-1; the match to TRBD2 covers 13 bases. The trim removed 3 bases at V and 12 bases at J, leaving 5 bases unmatched. The CDR3 sequence is 14 residues long. The germline V gene encodes CDR1 SGHAT and CDR2 FQNNGV. As DNA, the CDR3 is TGTGCCAGCAGCTTCCTCGGACTAGCGGGAGTGCAGTTCTTC. This codes for CASSFLGLAGVQFF.

This clone turned up a few times. This chain links TRBV29-1 with TRBJ2-3, with 9 bases lining up with TRBD2. The V gene end was trimmed by 6 bases and the J gene end by 6 bases; junction bases not matched to a gene: 16. CDR1 SQVTM and CDR2 ANQGSEA come from the germline V gene. The CDR3 totals 16 residues. The chain's CDR3 is CSVHPWREGRDDTQYF. DNA for the CDR3: TGCAGCGTACATCCTTGGCGGGAGGGCCGGGACGATACGCAGTATTTT.

The rearrangement links TRBV5-8 to TRBJ2-1; possibly TRBD1 for D (5 bases). The V end was cut by 1 base, the J end by 6 bases, with 8 bases between. Per the germline V gene, CDR1 is SGHTS and CDR2 is YDEGEE. The CDR3 totals 13 residues. CDR3 coding DNA: TGTGCCAGCAGCTTGCAGGGAATCAATGAGCAGTTCTTC. Its translation is CASSLQGINEQFF.